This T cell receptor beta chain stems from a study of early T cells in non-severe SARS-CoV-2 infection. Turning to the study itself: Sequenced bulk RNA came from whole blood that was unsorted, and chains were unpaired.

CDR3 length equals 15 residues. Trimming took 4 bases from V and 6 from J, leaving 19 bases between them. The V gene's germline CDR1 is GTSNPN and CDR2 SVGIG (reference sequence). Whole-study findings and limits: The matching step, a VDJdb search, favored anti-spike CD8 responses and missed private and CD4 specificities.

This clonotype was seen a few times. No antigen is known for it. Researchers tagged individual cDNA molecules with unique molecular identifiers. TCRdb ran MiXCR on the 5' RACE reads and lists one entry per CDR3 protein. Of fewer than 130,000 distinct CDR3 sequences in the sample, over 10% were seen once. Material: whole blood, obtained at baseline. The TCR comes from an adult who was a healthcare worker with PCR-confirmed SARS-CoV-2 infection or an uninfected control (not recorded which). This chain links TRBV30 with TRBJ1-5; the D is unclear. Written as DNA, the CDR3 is TGTGCCTGGACCCGCCGGGTCGGGGAAGGTCAGCCCCAGCATTTT. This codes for CAWTRRVGEGQPQHF.